These 23 T cell receptor beta chains were sequenced from one sample in a study of blood T cell repertoires in COVID-19. This table comes from immunoSEQ multiplex PCR, and its TCRdb copy is limited to in-frame clones, with some not included. The sample lists approximately 130,000 clones, about 86% occurring once. Source material: peripheral blood. The receptors originated from a woman aged 45-65 years who had recovered from COVID-19.

The chain joins TRBV18 to TRBJ1-1; 8 bases fit TRBD1. The CDR3 has 16 amino acids. V was clipped by 0 bases and J by 3 bases; unmatched bases: 6. Germline values: CDR1 KGHSH, CDR2 LQKENI. The CDR3, as DNA: TGTGCCAGCTCACCACCCAGGGGGCGCAGGGACACTGAAGCTTTCTTT. Amino acid sequence: CASSPPRGRRDTEAFF.

The rearrangement links TRBV4-2 to TRBJ2-3; 12 bases match TRBD2. V lost 0 bases to trimming and J lost 3 bases; unmatched junction nucleotides: 4. CDR1 LGHNA and CDR2 YNFKEQ come from the germline V gene. The CDR3 consists of 17 residues. CDR3 loop: CASSQDLAGGETDTQYF. The CDR3 DNA reads as TGTGCCAGCAGCCAAGATCTAGCGGGAGGGGAAACAGATACGCAGTATTTT.

CDR3 sequence (DNA): TGTGCCAGTAGTATAGATCTGGAGTCTGAAGCTTTCTTT. Its translation: CASSIDLESEAFF. This chain joins TRBV19 and TRBJ1-1; D unresolved. V lost 0 bases and J 6 bases, leaving 8 bases between the germline ends. Per the germline V gene, CDR1 is LNHDA and CDR2 is SQIVND (reference sequence). The CDR3 is 13 residues long.

Here the CDR3 DNA reads TGTGCCAGTTCAGTATACCCTAACAGGGAATTGAATGGCTACACCTTC. Protein sequence: CASSVYPNRELNGYTF. This chain connects TRBV19 to TRBJ1-2, with a tentative D call TRBD1 (6 bases). Trimming shortened V by 8 bases and J by 6 bases, and 25 bases separated the two germline ends. The CDR3 sequence is 16 residues long. The germline V gene has CDR1 LNHDA and CDR2 SQIVND (reference sequence).

The chain uses TRBV12-5 and TRBJ2-3, with 9 positions matching TRBD1. The germline CDR1 and CDR2 sequences are LGHNT and FRNRAP. This CDR3 has 17 amino acids. V lost 0 bases to trimming and J lost 2 bases; unmatched junction nucleotides: 6. The CDR3 DNA follows: TGTGCTAGTGGTTTGGTCTGGACAGGGGCGACCACAGATACGCAGTATTTT. Amino acid sequence: CASGLVWTGATTDTQYF. The full variable domain, completed using reference TRBV12-5 and TRBJ2-3, is DARVTQTPRHKVTEMGQEVTMRCQPILGHNTVFWYRQTMMQGLELLAYFRNRAPLDDSGMPKDRFSAEMPDATLATLKIQPSEPRDSAVYFCASGLVWTGATTDTQYFGPGTRLTVL.

This sequence joins TRBV29-1 and TRBJ2-3; 7 bases are a match to TRBD1. The germline CDR1 and CDR2 sequences are SQVTM and ANQGSEA. The CDR3 covers 12 residues. J was trimmed by 6 bases and V by 4 bases; bases with no gene match: 4. The CDR3 DNA follows: TGCAGCGTTGCGTCAGGGGGTGATACGCAGTATTTT. Amino acids: CSVASGGDTQYF.

The chain links TRBV11-2 to TRBJ2-3; weak D call: TRBD1 (6 bases). This CDR3 has 14 residues. The V end was cut by 6 bases, the J end by 0 bases, with 10 bases between. CDR1 is SGHAT and CDR2 is FQNNGV in the germline V gene. The CDR3 is CASRRGTSTDTQYF. The CDR3 DNA reads as TGTGCCAGCAGGAGGGGGACGAGCACAGATACGCAGTATTTT.

CDR3 in amino acids: CASSERDRDSPLHF. For the CDR3, the DNA is TGTGCCAGCAGTGAAAGGGACAGGGATTCACCCCTCCACTTT. The J gene is TRBJ1-6, the V gene TRBV2; TRBD1 agrees at 9 bases. The germline gives CDR1 SNHLY, CDR2 FYNNEI. After removal of 2 bases from V and 8 bases from J, the junction contained 1 base not matched to a gene. This CDR3 has 14 residues.

The chain recombines TRBV6-5 with TRBJ1-3, with TRBD1 identical over 8 bases. Germline assignment: CDR1 MNHEY and CDR2 SVGAGI. The CDR3 spans 15 residues. After removal of 0 bases from V and 3 bases from J, the junction contained 1 base not matched to a gene. CDR3 loop: CASSYSGTGGNTIYF. For the CDR3, the DNA is TGTGCCAGCAGTTACTCCGGGACAGGTGGAAACACCATATATTTT.

The chain links TRBV5-1 to TRBJ2-5; unclear D gene. V was shortened by 4 bases and J by 4 bases, with 11 bases between the two germline ends. The CDR3 consists of 13 residues. CDR1 SGHRS and CDR2 YFSETQ come from the germline V gene. The CDR3 DNA reads TGCGCCAGCAGCATCCCTCCTATAGAGACCCAGTACTTC. Its protein is CASSIPPIETQYF. Combining the CDR3 with reference TRBV5-1 and TRBJ2-5 gives the whole variable domain KAGVTQTPRYLIKTRGQQVTLSCSPISGHRSVSWYQQTPGQGLQFLFEYFSETQRNKGNFPGRFSGRQFSNSRSEMNVSTLELGDSALYLCASSIPPIETQYFGPGTRLLVL.

The chain recombines TRBV11-3 with TRBJ2-1, with D possibly being TRBD1 (7 bases). Trimming took off 3 bases at V and 6 bases at J, with 12 bases between the two ends. The CDR3 is 14 residues long. From germline, CDR1 is SGHNT and CDR2 YENEEA. The DNA of the CDR3 is TGTGCCAGCAGCTTGAGGCAGGGGGGCAATGAGCAGTTCTTC. Amino acid sequence: CASSLRQGGNEQFF.

This clone was recorded once. V gene TRBV2 combines with J gene TRBJ1-2; 10 nucleotides match TRBD1. The V and J ends lost 4 bases and 8 bases, in that order; junction bases with no gene match: 7. CDR1 and CDR2 (germline): SNHLY, FYNNEI. The CDR3 runs to 14 residues. CDR3 coding DNA: TGTGCCAGCAGTGCTCTGGGGGACAGGGGAGGCTACACCTTC. It encodes CASSALGDRGGYTF.

The rearrangement uses TRBV15 and TRBJ1-2, with D maybe TRBD1 (6 bases). The CDR3 covers 16 residues. CDR1 and CDR2 from the germline V gene are LNHNV and YYDKDF (reference sequence). Trimming left V 3 bases short and J 4 bases short, with 18 bases between. The DNA of the CDR3 is TGTGCCACCAGCAGGACGTCGGGGCAGGGGAGCTATGGCTACACCTTC. It yields the protein CATSRTSGQGSYGYTF.

V and J are TRBV7-8 and TRBJ1-4; TRBD1 might be the D (6 bases). V was pared by 0 bases and J by 6 bases, with 20 bases between. The CDR3 length is 18 residues. Germline V gene lookup returns CDR1 SGHVS and CDR2 FQNEAQ. CDR3 nucleotide sequence: TGTGCCAGCAGCTTAGCAATATCGATGGGGGCAACGGATGAAAAACTGTTTTTT. Its protein product is CASSLAISMGATDEKLFF.

The genes are TRBV5-5 and TRBJ2-2, with TRBD2 as a possible D gene (6 bases). CDR3 length: 14 residues. CDR1 and CDR2 (germline): SGHKS, YYEKEE (reference sequence). The V end was cut by 3 bases, the J end by 4 bases, with 10 bases between. The CDR3 sequence is CASSSQAGTGELFF. CDR3 in DNA: TGTGCCAGCAGCTCACAAGCGGGCACCGGGGAGCTGTTTTTT.

The V call is TRBV7-9, the J call TRBJ2-1; no definite D call. CDR3 length equals 11 residues. Germline-derived CDR1 and CDR2 are SEHNR and FQNEAQ (reference sequence). With 4 bases removed from V and 8 bases from J, the gap between germline ends came to 6 bases. CDR3: CASSSLYEQFF. Written as DNA, the CDR3 is TGTGCCAGCAGCTCCTTATATGAGCAGTTCTTC.

The rearrangement links TRBV6-5 to TRBJ1-5; 9 bases match TRBD1. V dropped 4 bases and J dropped 5; count of bases not matched to a gene: 9. The CDR3 consists of 16 residues. Germline V gene sequence: CDR1 MNHEY, CDR2 SVGAGI. CDR3 protein: CASSFLDRGEHQPQHF. The CDR3 DNA reads as TGTGCCAGCAGTTTTCTGGACAGGGGAGAGCATCAGCCCCAGCATTTT.

The rearrangement links TRBV12-5 to TRBJ2-3; the D is unclear. CDR1 and CDR2 (germline): LGHNT, FRNRAP. This CDR3 has 14 residues. V lost 0 bases to trimming and J lost 2 bases, with 6 bases between them. The CDR3, as DNA: TGTGCTAGTGGTTTGGTACAGACCACAGATACGCAGTATTTT. This encodes CASGLVQTTDTQYF.

V and J are TRBV2 and TRBJ2-1, with TRBD2 as a possible D gene (5 bases). There are 15 residues in the CDR3. Per the germline V gene, CDR1 is SNHLY and CDR2 is FYNNEI. V lost 3 bases, J lost 1 base, and 10 bases lay in between. The CDR3 sequence is CASSEEVISYNEQFF. Here the CDR3 DNA reads TGTGCCAGCAGTGAGGAGGTTATTTCCTACAATGAGCAGTTCTTC.

The chain couples TRBV19 to TRBJ2-2; unclear D gene. Germline CDR1 reads LNHDA; CDR2 reads SQIVND (reference sequence). This CDR3 spans 14 amino acids. V shed 7 bases and J shed 3 bases, with 12 bases lying between them. The DNA of the CDR3 is TGTGCCAGTAATCCATCACTTTACACCGGGGAGCTGTTTTTT. It yields the protein CASNPSLYTGELFF.

The rearrangement links TRBV7-8 to TRBJ1-6, with D unresolved. Germline lookup yields CDR1 SGHVS and CDR2 FQNEAQ. V lost 5 bases and J lost 14, with 16 bases in between. The CDR3 length is 13 residues. CDR3 nucleotides: TGTGCCAGCAGCCGAGTGGAGGGAGTCACCCTCCACTTT. Encoded protein: CASSRVEGVTLHF. The full variable domain, completed using reference TRBV7-8 and TRBJ1-6, is GAGVSQSPRYKVAKRGQDVALRCDPISGHVSLFWYQQALGQGPEFLTYFQNEAQLDKSGLPSDRFFAERPEGSVSTLKIQRTQQEDSAVYLCASSRVEGVTLHFGNGTRLTVT.

The count of this clone is one. The rearrangement joins TRBV7-6 to TRBJ2-3, with 11 nucleotides matching TRBD2. Unmatched junction bases numbered 13, after V lost 2 bases and J lost 3 bases. This CDR3 is built from 19 residues. CDR1 is SGHVS, CDR2 FNYEAQ, per germline. CDR3 residues: CASSLKFGLAGGGTDTQYF. In nucleotides, the CDR3 is TGTGCCAGCAGCTTAAAGTTCGGCCTAGCGGGGGGAGGTACAGATACGCAGTATTTT.

This clone was recorded a few times. The chain has TRBV5-4 and TRBJ2-1; possibly TRBD2 for D (6 bases). This CDR3 is 15 amino acids long. Trimming stripped 7 bases from V and 5 bases from J, with 19 bases between. The V gene's germline CDR1 is SGHNT and CDR2 YYREEE (reference sequence). CDR3 protein: CASARGTPFNNEQFF. The CDR3 DNA reads TGTGCCAGCGCACGGGGGACTCCGTTCAACAATGAGCAGTTCTTC.